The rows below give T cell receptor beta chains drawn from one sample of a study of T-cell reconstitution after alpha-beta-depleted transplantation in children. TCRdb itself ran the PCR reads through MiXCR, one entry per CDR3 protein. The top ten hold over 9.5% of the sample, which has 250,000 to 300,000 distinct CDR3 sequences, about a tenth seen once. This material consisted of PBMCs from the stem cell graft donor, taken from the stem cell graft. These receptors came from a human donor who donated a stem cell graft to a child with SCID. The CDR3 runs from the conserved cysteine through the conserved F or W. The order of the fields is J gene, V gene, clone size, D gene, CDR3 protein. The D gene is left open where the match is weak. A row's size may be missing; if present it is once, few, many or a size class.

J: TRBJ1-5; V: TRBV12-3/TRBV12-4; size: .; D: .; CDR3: CASSLFAGIGGQPQHF
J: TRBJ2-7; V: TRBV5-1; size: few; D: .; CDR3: CASSRSQGYEQYF
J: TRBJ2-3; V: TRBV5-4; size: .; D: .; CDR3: CASSFSSTDTQYF
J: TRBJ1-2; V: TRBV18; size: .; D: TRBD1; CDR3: CASSPTGDNYGYTF
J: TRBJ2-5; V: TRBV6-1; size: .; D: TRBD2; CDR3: CASSLAGGFQETQYF
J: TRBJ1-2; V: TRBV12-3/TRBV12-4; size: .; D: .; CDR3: CASTLEGHGYTF
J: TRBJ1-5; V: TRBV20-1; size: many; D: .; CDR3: CSARDLEGGSNQPQHF
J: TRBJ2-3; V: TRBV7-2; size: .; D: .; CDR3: CASSLAGFADTQYF
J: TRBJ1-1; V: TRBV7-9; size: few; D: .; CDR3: CASSSLSEAFF
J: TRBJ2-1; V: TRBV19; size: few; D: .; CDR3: CASRGLEHNEQFF
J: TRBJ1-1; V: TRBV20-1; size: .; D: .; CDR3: CSASPDSPLYTEAFF
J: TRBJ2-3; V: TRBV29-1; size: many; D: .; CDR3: CSVEPADRDTQYF
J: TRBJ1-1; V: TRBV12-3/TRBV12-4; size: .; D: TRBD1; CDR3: CASSRDRRDVAFF
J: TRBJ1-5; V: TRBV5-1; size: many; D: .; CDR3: CASSLDGGDQPQHF
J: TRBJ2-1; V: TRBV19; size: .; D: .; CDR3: CASSIVTSGLVSYNEQFF
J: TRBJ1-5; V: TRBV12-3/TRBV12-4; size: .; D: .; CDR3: CASSFGFGQPQHF
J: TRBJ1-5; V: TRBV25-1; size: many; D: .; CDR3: CASSEGGVNQPQHF
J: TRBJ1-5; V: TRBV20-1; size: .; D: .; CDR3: CSVKRTGSNQPQHF
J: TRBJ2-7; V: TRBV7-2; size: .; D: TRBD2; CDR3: CASSLSLAGGYYEQYF
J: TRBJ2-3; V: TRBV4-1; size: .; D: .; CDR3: CASSQDRLSADTQYF
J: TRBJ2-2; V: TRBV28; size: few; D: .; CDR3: CASIGQGAGELFF
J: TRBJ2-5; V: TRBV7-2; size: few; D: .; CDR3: CASSPRLEGTQYF
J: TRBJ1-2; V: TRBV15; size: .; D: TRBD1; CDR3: CATSRDGTGAFYGYTF